This T cell receptor (beta chain) originates from a study of CD8 T cells in ankylosing spondylitis. Overall study results and limits: Reports say disease-linked clones showed up significantly more in matched ankylosing spondylitis synovial fluid. A motif of 7 to 9 highly homologous TCR beta variants was seen as apparently characteristic of ankylosing spondylitis blood.

Germline lookup yields CDR1 ENHRY and CDR2 SYGVKD. The CDR3 contains 11 residues. Trimming removed 4 bases from V and 2 bases from J, with 0 bases in between. This clonotype was counted many times. Its antigen remains unknown. TCRdb reprocessed the 5' RACE reads with MiXCR, giving one entry per CDR3 protein. The sample lists about 24,000 distinct CDR3 sequences, about an eighth occurring once. The sequence came from a male donor with ankylosing spondylitis or in good health (not recorded which). The sample comprised blood. The chain couples TRBV10-3 to TRBJ1-3; D not certain. The CDR3 loop reads CAISAGNTIYF. CDR3 bases: TGTGCCATCAGTGCTGGAAACACCATATATTTT.